This T cell receptor (beta chain) was recorded in a study of tumor and adjacent non-tumor tissue in lung cancer. No cell sorting was done before RNA was extracted from the tissue. More than 3 cm separated this lung sample from the edge of the tumor. A modified ARM-PCR protocol with three rounds of nested PCR amplified TCRbeta. TCRdb reprocessed the multiplex PCR reads with MiXCR, giving one entry per CDR3 protein. This repertoire shows more than 75,000 distinct CDR3 sequences, 75% to 90% found once; its top ten account for more than 30%. Germline values: CDR1 SNHLY, CDR2 FYNNEI. The CDR3 sequence is 13 residues long. With 6 bases clipped from V and 6 bases from J, the junction kept 4 bases outside the gene matches.

Sequencing was done on a sample of distant non-tumor lung tissue. This clonotype was obtained from a man in his sixties with small cell lung cancer. The chain carries TRBV2 and TRBJ2-2; 7 nucleotides agree with TRBD1. The CDR3 bases are TGTGCCAGCAGCAAAGGACAGGCCGGGGAGCTGTTTTTT. Translated: CASSKGQAGELFF.